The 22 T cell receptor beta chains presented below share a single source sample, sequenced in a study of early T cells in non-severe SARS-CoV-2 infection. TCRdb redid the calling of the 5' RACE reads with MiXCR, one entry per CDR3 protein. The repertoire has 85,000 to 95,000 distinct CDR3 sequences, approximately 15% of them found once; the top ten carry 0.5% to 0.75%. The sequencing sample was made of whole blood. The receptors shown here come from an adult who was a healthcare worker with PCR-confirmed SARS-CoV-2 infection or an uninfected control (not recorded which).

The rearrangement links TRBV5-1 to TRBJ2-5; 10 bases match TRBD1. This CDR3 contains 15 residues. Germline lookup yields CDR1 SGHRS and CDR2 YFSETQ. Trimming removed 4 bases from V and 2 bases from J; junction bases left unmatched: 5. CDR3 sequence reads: CASSTWTGGQETQYF. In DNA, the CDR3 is TGCGCCAGCAGCACCTGGACAGGGGGACAAGAGACCCAGTACTTC. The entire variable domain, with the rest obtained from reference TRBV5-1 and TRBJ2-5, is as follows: KAGVTQTPRYLIKTRGQQVTLSCSPISGHRSVSWYQQTPGQGLQFLFEYFSETQRNKGNFPGRFSGRQFSNSRSEMNVSTLELGDSALYLCASSTWTGGQETQYFGPGTRLLVL.

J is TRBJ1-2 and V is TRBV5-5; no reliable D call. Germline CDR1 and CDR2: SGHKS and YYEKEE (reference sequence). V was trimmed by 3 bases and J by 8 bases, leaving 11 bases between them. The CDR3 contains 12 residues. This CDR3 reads CASSSVFAGYTF. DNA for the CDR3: TGTGCCAGCAGCTCGGTCTTCGCCGGCTACACCTTC.

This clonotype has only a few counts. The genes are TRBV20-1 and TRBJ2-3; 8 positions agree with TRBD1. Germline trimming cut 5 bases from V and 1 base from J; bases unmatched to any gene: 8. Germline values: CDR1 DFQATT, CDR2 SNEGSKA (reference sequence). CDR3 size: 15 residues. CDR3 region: CSAATGVWGTDTQYF. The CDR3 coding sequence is TGCAGTGCTGCGACAGGGGTTTGGGGCACAGATACGCAGTATTTT.

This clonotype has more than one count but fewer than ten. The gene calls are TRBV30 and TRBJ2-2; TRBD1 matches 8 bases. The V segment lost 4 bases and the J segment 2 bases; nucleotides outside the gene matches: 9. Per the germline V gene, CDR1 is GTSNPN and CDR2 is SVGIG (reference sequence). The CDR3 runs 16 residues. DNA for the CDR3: TGTGCCTGGACATGGCGACAGGGGATCAACACCGGGGAGCTGTTTTTT. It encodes CAWTWRQGINTGELFF.

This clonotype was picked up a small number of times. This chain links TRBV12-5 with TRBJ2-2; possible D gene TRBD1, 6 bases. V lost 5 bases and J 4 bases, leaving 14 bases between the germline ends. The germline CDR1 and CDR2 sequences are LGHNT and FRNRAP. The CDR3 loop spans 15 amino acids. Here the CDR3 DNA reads TGTGCTAGTGGTCCCAGGACAGTTAGCACCGGGGAGCTGTTTTTT. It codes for CASGPRTVSTGELFF.

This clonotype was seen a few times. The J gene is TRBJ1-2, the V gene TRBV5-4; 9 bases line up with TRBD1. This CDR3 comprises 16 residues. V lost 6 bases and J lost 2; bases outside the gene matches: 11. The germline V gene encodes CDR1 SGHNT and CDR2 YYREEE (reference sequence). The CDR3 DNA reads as TGTGCCAGCAAACTCGGACAGGGGAGCTTCAACTATGGCTACACCTTC. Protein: CASKLGQGSFNYGYTF.

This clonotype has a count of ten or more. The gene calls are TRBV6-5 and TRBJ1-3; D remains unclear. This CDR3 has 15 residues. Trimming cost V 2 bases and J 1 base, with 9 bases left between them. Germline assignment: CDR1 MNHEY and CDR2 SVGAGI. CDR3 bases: TGTGCCAGCAGTTACGCCCCAGGATCTGGAAACACCATATATTTT. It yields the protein CASSYAPGSGNTIYF.

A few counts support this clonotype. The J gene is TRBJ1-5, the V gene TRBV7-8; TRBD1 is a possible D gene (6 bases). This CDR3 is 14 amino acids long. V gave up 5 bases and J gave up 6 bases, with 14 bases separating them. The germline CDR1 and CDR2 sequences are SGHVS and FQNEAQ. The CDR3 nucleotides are TGTGCCAGCAGCCCAACAGGGAGACGTCAGCCCCAGCATTTT. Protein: CASSPTGRRQPQHF.

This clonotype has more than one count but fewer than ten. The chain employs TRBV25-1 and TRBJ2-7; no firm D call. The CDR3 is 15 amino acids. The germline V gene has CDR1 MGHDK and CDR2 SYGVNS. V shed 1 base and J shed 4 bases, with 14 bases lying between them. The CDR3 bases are TGTGCCAGCAGTGAATCCCCGGGTTATGCTTACGAGCAGTACGTC. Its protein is CASSESPGYAYEQYV.

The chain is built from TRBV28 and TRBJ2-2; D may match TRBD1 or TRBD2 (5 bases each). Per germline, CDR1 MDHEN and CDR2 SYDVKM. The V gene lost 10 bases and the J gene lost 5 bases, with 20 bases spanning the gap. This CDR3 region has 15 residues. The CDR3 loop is CATRFGTVITGELFF. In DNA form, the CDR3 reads TGTGCCACCCGATTCGGGACCGTGATAACCGGGGAGCTGTTTTTT. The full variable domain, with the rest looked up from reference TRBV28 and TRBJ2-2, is DVKVTQSSRYLVKRTGEKVFLECVQDMDHENMFWYRQDPGLGLRLIYFSYDVKMKEKGDIPEGYSVSREKKERFSLILESASTNQTSMYLCATRFGTVITGELFFGEGSRLTVL.

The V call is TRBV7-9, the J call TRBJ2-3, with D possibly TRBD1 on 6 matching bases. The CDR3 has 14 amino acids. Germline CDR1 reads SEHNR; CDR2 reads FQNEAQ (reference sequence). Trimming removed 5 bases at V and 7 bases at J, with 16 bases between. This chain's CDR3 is CASSPPTGANTQYF. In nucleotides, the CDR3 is TGTGCCAGCAGCCCTCCGACAGGTGCAAATACGCAGTATTTT.

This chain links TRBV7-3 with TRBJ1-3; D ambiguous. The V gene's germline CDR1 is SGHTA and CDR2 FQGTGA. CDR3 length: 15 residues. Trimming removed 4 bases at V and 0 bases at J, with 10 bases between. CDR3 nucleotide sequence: TGTGCCAGCAGCTCCCTTTTGACCTCTGGAAACACCATATATTTT. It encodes CASSSLLTSGNTIYF.

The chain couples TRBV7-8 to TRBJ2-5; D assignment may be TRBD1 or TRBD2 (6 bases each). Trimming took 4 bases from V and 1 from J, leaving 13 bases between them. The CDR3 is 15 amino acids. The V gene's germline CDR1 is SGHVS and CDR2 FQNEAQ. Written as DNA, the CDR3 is TGTGCCAGCAGCTATTTAAGGGGGGTCCAAGAGACCCAGTACTTC. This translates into CASSYLRGVQETQYF.

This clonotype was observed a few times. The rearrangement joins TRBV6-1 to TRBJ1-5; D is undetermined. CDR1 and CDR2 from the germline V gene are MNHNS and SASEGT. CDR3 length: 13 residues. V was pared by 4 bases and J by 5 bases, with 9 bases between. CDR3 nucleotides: TGTGCCAGCAGTGTAGTTTTGGATCAGCCCCAGCATTTT. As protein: CASSVVLDQPQHF.

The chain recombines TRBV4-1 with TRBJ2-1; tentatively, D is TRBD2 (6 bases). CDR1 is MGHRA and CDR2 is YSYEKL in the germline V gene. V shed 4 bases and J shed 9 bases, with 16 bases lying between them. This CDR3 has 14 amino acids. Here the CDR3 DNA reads TGCGCCAGCAGCCTCCTCCAGCGGGCTGGTGAGCAGTTCTTC. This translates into CASSLLQRAGEQFF.

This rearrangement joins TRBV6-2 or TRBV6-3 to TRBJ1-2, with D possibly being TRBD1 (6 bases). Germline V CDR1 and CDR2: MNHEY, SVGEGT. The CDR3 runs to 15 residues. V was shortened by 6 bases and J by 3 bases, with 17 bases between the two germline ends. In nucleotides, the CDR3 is TGTGCCAGCAGCCGTTGGCCGGACAGTTACTATGGCTACACCTTC. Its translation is CASSRWPDSYYGYTF.

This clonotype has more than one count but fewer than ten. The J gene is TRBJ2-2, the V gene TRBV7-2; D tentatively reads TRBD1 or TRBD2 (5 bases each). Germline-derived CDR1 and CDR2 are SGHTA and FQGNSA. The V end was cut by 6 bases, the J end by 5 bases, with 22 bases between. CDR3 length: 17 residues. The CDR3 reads CASSLTGTLSRTGELFF. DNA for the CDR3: TGTGCCAGCAGTCTTACCGGGACCCTCTCGAGGACCGGGGAGCTGTTTTTT.

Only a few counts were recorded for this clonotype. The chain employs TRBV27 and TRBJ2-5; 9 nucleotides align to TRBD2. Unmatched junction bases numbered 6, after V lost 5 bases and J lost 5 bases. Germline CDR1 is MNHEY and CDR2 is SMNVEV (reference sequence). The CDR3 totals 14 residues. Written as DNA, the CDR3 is TGTGCCAGCAGTCCTCTAGCGGGGTTGGAGACCCAGTACTTC. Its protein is CASSPLAGLETQYF.

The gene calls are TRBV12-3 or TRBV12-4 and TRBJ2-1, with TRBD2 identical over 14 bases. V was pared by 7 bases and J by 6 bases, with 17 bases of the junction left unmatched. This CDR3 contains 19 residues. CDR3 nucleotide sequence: TGTGCCAGCACCCGCGTGACTAGCGGGGGGGCGCGGATTGGCAATGAGCAGTTCTTC. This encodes CASTRVTSGGARIGNEQFF.

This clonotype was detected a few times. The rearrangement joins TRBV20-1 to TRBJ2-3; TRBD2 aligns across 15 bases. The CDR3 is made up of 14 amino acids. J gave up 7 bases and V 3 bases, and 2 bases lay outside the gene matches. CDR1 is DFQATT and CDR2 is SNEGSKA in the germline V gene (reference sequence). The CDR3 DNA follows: TGCAGTGCTAGGGGACTAGCGGGGGGATATACGCAGTATTTT. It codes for CSARGLAGGYTQYF.

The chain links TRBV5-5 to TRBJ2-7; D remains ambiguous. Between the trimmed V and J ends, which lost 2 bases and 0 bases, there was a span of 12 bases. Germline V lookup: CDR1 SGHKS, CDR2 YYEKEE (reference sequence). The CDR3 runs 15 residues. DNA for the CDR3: TGTGCCAGCAGCTTCTGGACCGTAAGCTCCTACGAGCAGTACGTC. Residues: CASSFWTVSSYEQYV.

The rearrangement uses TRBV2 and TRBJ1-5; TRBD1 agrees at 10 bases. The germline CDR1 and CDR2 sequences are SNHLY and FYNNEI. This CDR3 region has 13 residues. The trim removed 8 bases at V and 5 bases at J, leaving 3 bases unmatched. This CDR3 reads CASAGTGDQPQHF. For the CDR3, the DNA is TGTGCCAGCGCAGGGACAGGGGATCAGCCCCAGCATTTT.